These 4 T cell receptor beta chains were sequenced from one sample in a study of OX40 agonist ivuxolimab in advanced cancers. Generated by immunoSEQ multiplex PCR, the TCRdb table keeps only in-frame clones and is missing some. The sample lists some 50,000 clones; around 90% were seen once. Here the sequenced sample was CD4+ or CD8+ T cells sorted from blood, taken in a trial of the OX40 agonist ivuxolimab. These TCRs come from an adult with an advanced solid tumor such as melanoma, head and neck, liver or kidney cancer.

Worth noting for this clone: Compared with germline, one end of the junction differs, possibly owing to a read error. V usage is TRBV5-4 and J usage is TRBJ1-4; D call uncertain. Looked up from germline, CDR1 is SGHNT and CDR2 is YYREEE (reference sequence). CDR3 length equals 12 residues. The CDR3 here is CAAGSSNEKLFF. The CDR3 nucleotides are TGCGCTGCGGGCAGCTCTAATGAAAAACTGTTTTTT.

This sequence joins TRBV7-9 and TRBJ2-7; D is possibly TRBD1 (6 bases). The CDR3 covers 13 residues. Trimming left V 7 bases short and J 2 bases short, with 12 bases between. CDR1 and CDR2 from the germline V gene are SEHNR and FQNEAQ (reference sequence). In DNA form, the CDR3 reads TGTGCCAGCACCCTAGGGGGAACCTACGAGCAGTACTTC. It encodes CASTLGGTYEQYF.

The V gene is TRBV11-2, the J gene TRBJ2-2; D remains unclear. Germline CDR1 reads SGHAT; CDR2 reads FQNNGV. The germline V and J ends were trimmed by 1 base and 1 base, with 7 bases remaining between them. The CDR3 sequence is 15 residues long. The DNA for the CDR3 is TGTGCCAGCAGCTTAGCTTTCCGGAACACCGGGGAGCTGTTTTTT. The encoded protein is CASSLAFRNTGELFF. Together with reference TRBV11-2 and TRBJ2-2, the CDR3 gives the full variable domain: EAGVAQSPRYKIIEKRQSVAFWCNPISGHATLYWYQQILGQGPKLLIQFQNNGVVDDSQLPKDRFSAERLKGVDSTLKIQPAKLEDSAVYLCASSLAFRNTGELFFGEGSRLTVL.

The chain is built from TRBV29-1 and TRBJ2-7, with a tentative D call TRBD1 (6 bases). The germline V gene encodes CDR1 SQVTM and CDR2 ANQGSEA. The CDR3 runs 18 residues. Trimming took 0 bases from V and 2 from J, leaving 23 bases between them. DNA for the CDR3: TGCAGCGTTGAAGATACGGGACCCCTAGGGGGTCTAGCCTACGAGCAGTACTTC. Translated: CSVEDTGPLGGLAYEQYF.